The clone carrying this T cell receptor (beta chain) was found a few times. The antigen is unknown. This specimen belongs to a study of CD8 T cells in Susac syndrome. It was with random hexamers that roughly 0.5 to 1 ug RNA was reverse transcribed. With immunoSEQ multiplex PCR, TCR beta CDR3 was amplified across 54 Vbeta and 13 Jbeta. In TCRdb, the immunoSEQ multiplex PCR reads were re-called with MiXCR into one record per CDR3 protein. Here the sample spans over 150,000 distinct CDR3 sequences, 93% being singletons. Findings and limits, study-wide: The TCR sequencing and HLA analysis in the study involved a relatively small number of individuals, as the study acknowledged.

With V trimmed by 6 bases and J by 7 bases, 5 bases remained unmatched. The CDR3 is 14 residues long. Germline values: CDR1 KGHSH, CDR2 LQKENI. Material: CD4+ T cells from PBMCs. The source of this sequence is a human donor with multiple sclerosis. The chain is built from TRBV18 and TRBJ2-1, with 11 bases fitting TRBD1. The CDR3 region is CASSPGTGGNEQFF. The CDR3 DNA follows: TGTGCCAGCTCTCCCGGGACAGGGGGAAATGAGCAGTTCTTC.